This entry features one T cell receptor beta chain sequence. Its antigen is unknown. This record comes from a study of identical twins. Overall study findings and caveats: The degree of excess twin sharing was weaker in beta out-of-frame sequences.

V was cut by 4 bases and J by 6 bases, with 9 bases left in between. There are 11 residues in the CDR3. Germline V gene lookup returns CDR1 GTSNPN and CDR2 SVGIG (reference sequence). MiXCR, run by TCRdb on the 5' RACE reads, gives a single entry per CDR3 protein. This table holds around 680,000 distinct CDR3 sequences, around 8.3% found once. This sample also belongs to another study, concerning yellow fever vaccine responses in identical twins.

This chain links TRBV30 with TRBJ2-5; D gene unclear. The sequenced sample consisted of PBMCs. The sequence came from a woman aged 18-30 years in good health. Here the CDR3 DNA reads TGTGCCTGGACAACCACACAGACCCAGTACTTC. It encodes CAWTTTQTQYF. The full variable domain, in which reference TRBV30 and TRBJ2-5 provide the parts outside the CDR3, is SQTIHQWPATLVQPVGSPLSLECTVEGTSNPNLYWYRQAAGRGLQLLFYSVGIGQISSEVPQNLSASRPQDRQFILSSKKLLLSDSGFYLCAWTTTQTQYFGPGTRLLVL.